Presented here are 24 T cell receptor beta chains from one specimen sequenced in a study. One entry per CDR3 protein results from TCRdb running MiXCR on the RT-PCR reads. The data hold 650,000 to 800,000 distinct CDR3 sequences, with 11% to 15% observed a single time. The sequenced sample was memory CD4+ T cells from blood. The receptors were sampled from a female donor in good health, serving as a healthy control.

This clonotype was seen many times. The chain links TRBV7-3 to TRBJ2-7, with 10 bases identical to TRBD2. This CDR3 contains 13 residues. With V trimmed by 4 bases and J by 3 bases, 0 bases remained unmatched. Germline assignment: CDR1 SGHTA and CDR2 FQGTGA. The CDR3 spells CASSWTSGYEQYF. Written as DNA, the CDR3 is TGTGCCAGCAGCTGGACTAGCGGCTACGAGCAGTACTTC.

The V and J genes are TRBV7-3 and TRBJ2-5; tentative D call: TRBD2 (7 bases). The CDR3 is 14 residues long. V lost 2 bases and J lost 5, with 12 bases in between. Germline CDR1 is SGHTA and CDR2 is FQGTGA. As DNA, the CDR3 is TGTGCCAGCAGCTTATCGGGGGGCCGTGAGACCCAGTACTTC. Translation gives CASSLSGGRETQYF.

The rearrangement uses TRBV18 and TRBJ1-1, with TRBD1 matching 12 bases. From germline, CDR1 is KGHSH and CDR2 LQKENI. J was trimmed by 4 bases and V by 3 bases; bases with no gene match: 9. This CDR3 has 17 residues. CDR3 amino acids: CASSPLGQGAWVTEAFF. The DNA for the CDR3 is TGTGCCAGCTCACCCTTGGGACAGGGGGCGTGGGTCACTGAAGCTTTCTTT.

The chain is built from TRBV28 and TRBJ2-1; 10 bases align to TRBD2. The CDR3 has 15 residues. Germline V gives CDR1 MDHEN, CDR2 SYDVKM. V dropped 6 bases and J dropped 5; count of bases not matched to a gene: 7. The CDR3 loop is CASRRAGGPNNEQFF. CDR3 DNA: TGTGCCAGCAGGCGAGCGGGAGGGCCAAACAATGAGCAGTTCTTC.

This clonotype was recorded a few times. J is TRBJ2-3 and V is TRBV12-3 or TRBV12-4; 8 bases agree with TRBD1. Trimming cost V 7 bases and J 1 base; bases outside gene matches: 4. The CDR3 is 14 amino acids. In nucleotides, the CDR3 is TGTGCCAGCAACGTGGACAGGGGCACAGATACGCAGTATTTT. This sequence encodes CASNVDRGTDTQYF.

This clonotype was found a few times. V is TRBV7-2 and J is TRBJ1-2; unclear D gene. CDR1 and CDR2 (germline): SGHTA, FQGNSA. The CDR3 loop spans 15 amino acids. Trimming removed 6 bases from V and 2 bases from J, with 16 bases in between. The DNA for the CDR3 is TGTGCCAGCAGGTTCGAGGCCCTTGGGAACTATGGCTACACCTTC. It is translated as CASRFEALGNYGYTF.

Remarks on this clonotype: The junction departs from the called germline gene at one end, perhaps through a read error. The chain uses TRBV7-7 and TRBJ2-2; D remains unclear. CDR1 is SSHAT and CDR2 is FNYEAQ in the germline V gene (reference sequence). The CDR3 contains 12 residues. CDR3 region: CASSDQTGELFF. CDR3 coding DNA: TGTGCTAGCAGCGATCAGACCGGGGAGCTGTTTTTT.

Many counts were recorded for this clonotype. CDR3 loop: CASSYSPTGNQETQYF. The CDR3 DNA sequence: TGTGCCAGCAGTTACTCCCCGACGGGAAACCAAGAGACCCAGTACTTC. The chain carries TRBV6-2 or TRBV6-3 and TRBJ2-5; TRBD2 might be the D (5 bases). Germline CDR1 reads MNHEY; CDR2 reads SVGEGT. The CDR3 sequence is 16 residues long. The germline V and J ends were trimmed by 0 bases and 0 bases, with 11 bases remaining between them.

This clonotype appeared a few times. The V and J genes are TRBV29-1 and TRBJ1-2; 10 positions match TRBD1. Germline loops: CDR1 SQVTM, CDR2 ANQGSEA. V lost 2 bases to trimming and J lost 8 bases; unmatched junction nucleotides: 11. CDR3 length: 15 amino acids. The CDR3 region is CSVEIFGTGEYGYTF. CDR3 sequence (DNA): TGCAGCGTTGAAATATTTGGGACAGGGGAATACGGCTACACCTTC. The variable domain in full, completed from reference TRBV29-1 and TRBJ1-2, reads SAVISQKPSRDICQRGTSLTIQCQVDSQVTMMFWYRQQPGQSLTLIATANQGSEATYESGFVIDKFPISRPNLTFSTLTVSNMSPEDSSIYLCSVEIFGTGEYGYTFGSGTRLTVV.

This clonotype has a handful of counts. The V gene is TRBV20-1, the J gene TRBJ2-7; 9 bases align to TRBD2. Trimming at V came to 0 bases and at J to 4 bases, leaving 4 bases not matched to a gene. CDR3 size: 14 residues. Looked up from germline, CDR1 is DFQATT and CDR2 is SNEGSKA (reference sequence). The CDR3 here is CSARDPGLAYEQYF. In DNA, the CDR3 is TGCAGTGCTAGAGATCCGGGACTAGCTTACGAGCAGTACTTC.

At least ten counts were recorded for this clonotype. The chain carries TRBV7-2 and TRBJ2-3, with unresolved D. Germline V lookup: CDR1 SGHTA, CDR2 FQGNSA. This CDR3 comprises 13 residues. V gave up 5 bases and J gave up 4 bases, with 10 bases separating them. The CDR3 loop is CASSGRRADTQYF. The DNA for the CDR3 is TGTGCCAGCAGCGGACGTAGGGCAGATACGCAGTATTTT.

This clonotype was counted at least ten times. CDR3 region: CSARVGTRRDFTDTQYF. CDR3 in DNA: TGCAGTGCTAGAGTAGGGACACGAAGGGACTTCACAGATACGCAGTATTTT. The chain has TRBV20-1 and TRBJ2-3; possibly TRBD1 or TRBD2 for D (6 bases each). This CDR3 is 17 amino acids long. Trimming removed 1 base at V and 2 bases at J, with 19 bases between. Germline loops: CDR1 DFQATT, CDR2 SNEGSKA (reference sequence).

Note on this clonotype: With a much larger clone just one base away, this may be a read error. The chain couples TRBV28 to TRBJ2-5; perhaps D is TRBD1 or TRBD2 (6 bases each). V lost 7 bases, J lost 5 bases, and 17 bases lay in between. The germline CDR1 and CDR2 sequences are MDHEN and SYDVKM. CDR3 size: 14 residues. In DNA form, the CDR3 reads TGTGCCAGCAATGTTAGGGGGGTTATGGAGACCCAGTACTTC. Translation gives CASNVRGVMETQYF.

This clonotype was observed a handful of times. The chain recombines TRBV29-1 with TRBJ2-6, with D hard to call. The CDR3 is 14 amino acids. Germline V CDR1 and CDR2: SQVTM, ANQGSEA. V dropped 3 bases and J dropped 0 bases, with 6 bases sitting between them. CDR3 DNA: TGCAGCGTTGAGAGTGCCTCTGGGGCCAACGTCCTGACTTTC. Translated, it gives CSVESASGANVLTF.

Only a few counts were recorded for this clonotype. The V call is TRBV18, the J call TRBJ2-6; D not resolved. V lost 0 bases and J lost 2, with 14 bases in between. The germline V gene encodes CDR1 KGHSH and CDR2 LQKENI. This CDR3 spans 18 amino acids. Written as DNA, the CDR3 is TGTGCCAGCTCACCACCGGGCTCGTTTAGGGCTGGGGCCAACGTCCTGACTTTC. This sequence encodes CASSPPGSFRAGANVLTF. The whole variable domain, remainder taken from reference TRBV18 and TRBJ2-6, is NAGVMQNPRHLVRRRGQEARLRCSPMKGHSHVYWYRQLPEEGLKFMVYLQKENIIDESGMPKERFSAEFPKEGPSILRIQQVVRGDSAAYFCASSPPGSFRAGANVLTFGAGSRLTVL.

Many counts were recorded for this clonotype. The rearrangement links TRBV5-1 to TRBJ2-7, with 8 bases matching TRBD1. The germline V gene has CDR1 SGHRS and CDR2 YFSETQ. The CDR3 loop spans 14 amino acids. Losses at the gene ends were 0 bases for V and 6 bases for J; bases not matched to a gene: 5. Here the CDR3 DNA reads TGCGCCAGCAGCTTGGACAGGGGGTCGACCGAGCAGTACTTC. This sequence encodes CASSLDRGSTEQYF. Combining the CDR3 with reference TRBV5-1 and TRBJ2-7 gives the whole variable domain KAGVTQTPRYLIKTRGQQVTLSCSPISGHRSVSWYQQTPGQGLQFLFEYFSETQRNKGNFPGRFSGRQFSNSRSEMNVSTLELGDSALYLCASSLDRGSTEQYFGPGTRLTVT.

The chain employs TRBV12-3 or TRBV12-4 and TRBJ2-7; D tentatively reads TRBD1 or TRBD2 (5 bases each). V lost 3 bases, J lost 11 bases, and 14 bases lay in between. The CDR3 length is 12 residues. The CDR3 reads CASSFRGLGEYF. The CDR3 bases are TGTGCCAGCAGTTTCCGTGGCCTGGGGGAGTACTTC.

The chain has TRBV24-1 and TRBJ1-5; TRBD1 agrees at 7 bases. This CDR3 comprises 15 residues. Trimming at V came to 5 bases and at J to 3 bases, leaving 6 bases not matched to a gene. Germline lookup yields CDR1 KGHDR and CDR2 SFDVKD. As DNA, the CDR3 is TGTGCCACCAGTGCCTCGGACAGGAACAATCAGCCCCAGCATTTT. Protein sequence: CATSASDRNNQPQHF.

The chain joins TRBV15 to TRBJ1-5; 7 positions match TRBD1. Trimming removed 5 bases from V and 0 bases from J; junction bases left unmatched: 13. CDR3 size: 18 residues. Germline assignment: CDR1 LNHNV and CDR2 YYDKDF (reference sequence). DNA of the CDR3: TGTGCCACCAGCGGACTTCTGGGGGACAGTCATAGCAATCAGCCCCAGCATTTT. Translating it yields CATSGLLGDSHSNQPQHF.

This clonotype was detected many times. The gene calls are TRBV18 and TRBJ1-4, with 8 bases matching TRBD1. The CDR3 contains 15 residues. Germline V gene sequence: CDR1 KGHSH, CDR2 LQKENI. Unmatched junction bases numbered 9, after V lost 2 bases and J lost 10 bases. CDR3 DNA sequence: TGTGCCAGCTCACCAGACGGGACAGGATCTGCAAAACTGTTTTTT. Translating gives CASSPDGTGSAKLFF.

The chain recombines TRBV6-2 or TRBV6-3 with TRBJ1-5, with 8 bases lining up with TRBD1. The CDR3 extends over 14 amino acids. Germline CDR1 and CDR2: MNHEY and SVGEGT. The J segment lost 4 bases and the V segment lost 7 bases, leaving 6 bases of the junction unmatched. This chain's CDR3 is CASTDRARNQPQHF. DNA of the CDR3: TGTGCCAGCACGGACAGGGCTAGGAATCAGCCCCAGCATTTT.

Only a few counts were recorded for this clonotype. The rearrangement links TRBV27 to TRBJ2-6; D tentatively fits TRBD1 or TRBD2 (6 bases each). V was shortened by 5 bases and J by 3 bases, with 14 bases between the two germline ends. The CDR3 consists of 16 residues. Germline loops: CDR1 MNHEY, CDR2 SMNVEV (reference sequence). This CDR3 is CASSAGQGNGANVLTF. CDR3 coding DNA: TGTGCCAGCAGTGCGGGACAAGGGAATGGGGCCAACGTCCTGACTTTC. The full variable domain, completed using reference TRBV27 and TRBJ2-6, is EAQVTQNPRYLITVTGKKLTVTCSQNMNHEYMSWYRQDPGLGLRQIYYSMNVEVTDKGDVPEGYKVSRKEKRNFPLILESPSPNQTSLYFCASSAGQGNGANVLTFGAGSRLTVL.

The chain carries TRBV20-1 and TRBJ1-6; perhaps TRBD1 as D (6 bases). The CDR3 consists of 14 residues. The V end was cut by 6 bases, the J end by 5 bases, with 14 bases between. Germline assignment: CDR1 DFQATT and CDR2 SNEGSKA (reference sequence). The CDR3 region is CSAKPRTDNSPLHF. The DNA of the CDR3 is TGCAGTGCCAAGCCTCGGACAGATAATTCACCCCTCCACTTT.

This rearrangement joins TRBV7-2 to TRBJ1-1; D gene unclear. There are 14 residues in the CDR3. Trimming pared 5 bases from V and 2 bases from J, leaving 12 bases between. CDR1 is SGHTA and CDR2 is FQGNSA in the germline V gene. The CDR3 sequence is CASSPQFTNTEAFF. In DNA, the CDR3 is TGTGCCAGCAGCCCCCAGTTTACCAACACTGAAGCTTTCTTT.